This note documents a single TCR beta chain sequence. The specificity of this receptor is unknown. It has no much larger one-base neighbor in the sample; base qualities were not kept. TCRbeta CDR3 regions were amplified from genomic DNA using the immunoSEQ Assay, a bias-controlled multiplex PCR. As for how the authors treated the data: Nucleated cell counts per sample were estimated from amplification of reference gene primers within the assay. To quantify the absolute abundance of each unique TCRbeta CDR3 rearrangement, sequence reads were collapsed and filtered. Productive Simpson clonality was computed per sample as the square root of Simpson's diversity index over productive rearrangements. The table was pulled from immuneACCESS by TCRdb, which kept in-frame rearrangements only. Such tables lose some clones; where checked, under half of the loss comes from unresolved V genes, and the rest has no known cause. V, J and clone size derive from that table, while D and trimming were established from the DNA sequence. The table for this sample lists fewer than 500,000 clones; around 87% of them were counted only once. Of the sample, roughly 1.1% is held by the ten largest clones.

Participants in the prospective study were enrolled through a virtual design, were aged about 18 to 90 years, and lived in 24 United States geographic areas. To assign participants to cohorts, the prospective study relied on clinical history that participants themselves reported in a screening survey and a study questionnaire. For ImmuneRACE Cohort 3, a participant was defined as recovered based on two consecutive negative NP/OP PCR tests, clearance by a healthcare professional, or resolution of symptoms. In the prospective study, whole blood, serum and a nasopharyngeal or oropharyngeal swab were collected from each participant by mobile phlebotomists. Additional blood draws and questionnaires over an approximately two-month period could optionally be provided by prospective study participants. Before DNA extraction, blood samples from the prospective study were shipped at room temperature or frozen.

The sample belongs to a study of blood T cell repertoires in COVID-19 (dated by TCRdb to the early 2020s). Looking at the study overall: Samples from collaborators originated in the United States, Italy and Spain and spanned both the acute and convalescent phases of COVID-19. The material from the prospective study consisted of cDNA or gDNA derived from T cells, B-cell-depleted T cells, or PBMCs. The dataset comprised deeply sampled blood TCRbeta repertoires from subjects exposed to, actively infected with, or recovered from COVID-19. The repertoires were released in a freely available public database meant as a resource for research on the immune response to SARS-CoV-2. The samples were drawn from the first 160 participants of the ongoing ImmuneRACE study and from 950 to 1,500 subjects provided by 6 global collaborators. The sample metadata nearly always contained a de-identified subject ID, COVID-19 status, age in years and sex. Where available, HLA class I and class II types were obtained from metadata supplied by the sample provider rather than from assay-based typing. Summary of the overall study and its limitations: The quantity of clinical and demographic metadata differed by source and by participant and was supplied without curation.

The sequence derives from a man younger than 45 who had recovered from COVID-19. The source material was PBMCs or T cells enriched from blood (not recorded which).

The CDR3 region has the sequence CASSAGTSGKWGSYNEQFF. The DNA sequence follows: TGTGCCAGCAGCGCGGGGACTAGCGGGAAGTGGGGCTCCTACAATGAGCAGTTCTTC. Here the chain combines TRBV5-4 and TRBJ2-1, with 13 bases in between that match TRBD2. At the junction V is shortened by 4 bases and J by 0 bases; bases outside the gene matches: 10. The CDR3 runs 19 residues from the cysteine to the phenylalanine. The sequence is cut down to CDR3 DNA, 57 bases in frame from base 1. The germline V gene (reference sequence) gives CDR1 as SGHNT and CDR2 as YYREEE.